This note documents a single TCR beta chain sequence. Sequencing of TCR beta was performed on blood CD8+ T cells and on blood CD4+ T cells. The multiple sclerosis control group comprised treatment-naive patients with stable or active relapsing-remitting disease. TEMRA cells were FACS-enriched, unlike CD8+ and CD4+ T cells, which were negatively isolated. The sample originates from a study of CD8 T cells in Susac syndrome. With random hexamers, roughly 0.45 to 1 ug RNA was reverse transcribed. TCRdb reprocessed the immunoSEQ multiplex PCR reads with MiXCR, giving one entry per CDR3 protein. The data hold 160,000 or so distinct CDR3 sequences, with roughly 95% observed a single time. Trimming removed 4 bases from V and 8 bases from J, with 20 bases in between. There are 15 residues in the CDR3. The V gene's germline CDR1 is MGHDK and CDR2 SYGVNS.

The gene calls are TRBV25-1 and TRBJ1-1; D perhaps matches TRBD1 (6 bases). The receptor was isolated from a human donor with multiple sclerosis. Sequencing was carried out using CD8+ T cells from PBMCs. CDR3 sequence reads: CASSAITGLSTEAFF. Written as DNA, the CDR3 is TGTGCCAGCAGTGCGATAACAGGGCTCTCTACCGAAGCTTTCTTT.